This T cell receptor beta chain was retrieved from a study of Ad26.COV2.S vaccination and SARS-CoV-2 variants. About the study: The vaccine Ad26.COV2.S was put into the muscle once, or twice with 56 days between.

Libraries were prepared by immunoSEQ multiplex PCR; TCRdb keeps only in-frame clonotypes and omits some of them. The sample records 300,000 to 400,000 clones, about 85% being singletons. Described treatment: 15 to 20 received Ad26.COV2.S at low or high dose, single or two shots; about 5 received placebo; per-sample allocation not given. The samples date from day 63 after the first vaccine or placebo injection. Recruitment in Boston yielded a donor of adult age, 18-55 years. As to this clone: Its antigen is undetermined.

Deletions cut 0 bases from V and 4 bases from J, with 1 base between. Per germline, CDR1 MNHNS and CDR2 SASEGT. The CDR3 is 12 residues long. General study results and limits: Responses of T cells in total may have been underestimated by the TCR breadth and depth analyses.

The V call is TRBV6-1, the J call TRBJ1-3; the D is unclear. Material: peripheral blood, obtained in a trial of Ad26.COV2.S vaccine versus placebo. This receptor was taken from a person aged 18-65 years who received the Ad26.COV2.S COVID-19 vaccine or a placebo. Here the CDR3 reads CASSEAGNTIYF. CDR3 sequence (DNA): TGTGCCAGCAGTGAAGCGGGAAACACCATATATTTT.